This T cell receptor beta chain stems from a study of blood T cell repertoires in COVID-19. CDR3 length equals 18 residues. The ends lost 7 bases at V and 0 bases at J; junction bases unmatched: 16. CDR1 LNHDA and CDR2 SQIVND come from the germline V gene (reference sequence). Clones were read by immunoSEQ multiplex PCR, and TCRdb kept only the in-frame ones, dropping some. The top ten hold 9% to 15% of the sample, which has 100,000 to 150,000 clones, 70% to 85% seen once. The V and J genes are TRBV19 and TRBJ1-2, with 8 bases lining up with TRBD1. Sequenced material: peripheral blood. This TCR came from a woman aged 60-75 years with acute or convalescent COVID-19. The CDR3 sequence: CASNLRRDRRAANYGYTF. For the CDR3, the DNA is TGTGCCAGTAACCTACGGAGGGACAGGCGGGCGGCTAACTATGGCTACACCTTC.